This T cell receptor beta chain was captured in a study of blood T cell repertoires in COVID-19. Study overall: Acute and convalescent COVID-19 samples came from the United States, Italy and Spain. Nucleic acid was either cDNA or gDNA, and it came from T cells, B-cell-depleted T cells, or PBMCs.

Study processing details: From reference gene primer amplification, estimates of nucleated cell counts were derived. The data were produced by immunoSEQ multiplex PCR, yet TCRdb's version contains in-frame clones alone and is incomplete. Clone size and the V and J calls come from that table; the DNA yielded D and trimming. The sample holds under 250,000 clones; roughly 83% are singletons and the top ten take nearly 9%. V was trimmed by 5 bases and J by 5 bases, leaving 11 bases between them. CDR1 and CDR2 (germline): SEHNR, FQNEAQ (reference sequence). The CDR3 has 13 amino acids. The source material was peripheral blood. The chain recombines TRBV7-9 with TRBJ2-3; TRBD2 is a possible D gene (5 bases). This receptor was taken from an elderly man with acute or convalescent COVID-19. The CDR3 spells CASSVREGDTQYF. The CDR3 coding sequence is TGTGCCAGCAGCGTTAGAGAGGGAGATACGCAGTATTTT. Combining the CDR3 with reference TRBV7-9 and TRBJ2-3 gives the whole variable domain DTGVSQNPRHKITKRGQNVTFRCDPISEHNRLYWYRQTLGQGPEFLTYFQNEAQLEKSRLLSDRFSAERPKGSFSTLEIQRTEQGDSAMYLCASSVREGDTQYFGPGTRLTVL.